The 15 T cell receptor beta chains below come from one sample, sequenced in a study of cytomegalovirus exposure and HLA in healthy donors. The primer mix had 60 Vbeta and 13 Jbeta primers. This table comes from immunoSEQ multiplex PCR, and its TCRdb copy is limited to in-frame clones, with some not included. This sample's table reports approximately 150,000 clones. Source material: PBMCs. The receptors come from a male donor in good health and CMV-seronegative.

V usage is TRBV10-3 and J usage is TRBJ2-5, with a tentative D call TRBD2 (6 bases). Germline values: CDR1 ENHRY, CDR2 SYGVKD. Between the trimmed V and J ends, which lost 5 bases and 4 bases, there was a span of 11 bases. There are 13 residues in the CDR3. The CDR3 reads CAISPGRGETQYF. The CDR3 DNA reads TGTGCCATCAGTCCTGGGCGGGGAGAGACCCAGTACTTC.

The gene calls are TRBV27 and TRBJ1-5, with no clear D. The CDR3 has 13 residues. Deletions cut 2 bases from V and 7 bases from J, with 9 bases between. Germline loops: CDR1 MNHEY, CDR2 SMNVEV (reference sequence). The CDR3 nucleotides read TGTGCCAGCAGTTTAGCCAGCGGCCAGCCCCAGCATTTT. Its protein is CASSLASGQPQHF.

J is TRBJ2-1 and V is TRBV30; 11 bases align to TRBD2. CDR1 and CDR2 from the germline V gene are GTSNPN and SVGIG (reference sequence). The CDR3 runs to 14 residues. V dropped 2 bases and J dropped 8; count of bases not matched to a gene: 5. The DNA of the CDR3 is TGTGCCTGGAGTATACTAGCGGGGGTAGATGAGCAGTTCTTC. As protein: CAWSILAGVDEQFF. The full variable domain, completed using reference TRBV30 and TRBJ2-1, is SQTIHQWPATLVQPVGSPLSLECTVEGTSNPNLYWYRQAAGRGLQLLFYSVGIGQISSEVPQNLSASRPQDRQFILSSKKLLLSDSGFYLCAWSILAGVDEQFFGPGTRLTVL.

CDR3: CASSRDPGDEQYF. The CDR3 DNA reads as TGTGCCAGCAGCCGGGACCCGGGGGACGAGCAGTACTTC. The chain carries TRBV2 and TRBJ2-7; D is perhaps TRBD2 (6 bases). The CDR3 is made up of 13 amino acids. Between the trimmed V and J ends, which lost 6 bases and 5 bases, there was a span of 14 bases. Germline V gene lookup returns CDR1 SNHLY and CDR2 FYNNEI.

This chain connects TRBV5-1 to TRBJ1-2; D perhaps matches TRBD1 (6 bases). Germline CDR1 and CDR2: SGHRS and YFSETQ. V was trimmed by 0 bases and J by 0 bases, leaving 15 bases between them. This CDR3 contains 17 residues. The DNA of the CDR3 is TGCGCCAGCAGCTTGGGGCAGGGGCGATGGACTAACTATGGCTACACCTTC. This translates into CASSLGQGRWTNYGYTF.

The chain combines TRBV5-1 with TRBJ2-7; D might be TRBD1 (6 bases). The CDR3 contains 16 residues. Germline V gene data show CDR1 as SGHRS and CDR2 as YFSETQ. Trimming took 0 bases from V and 1 from J, leaving 14 bases between them. The CDR3 nucleotides read TGCGCCAGCAGCTTGGCCATGGACAGCGGATCCTACGAGCAGTACTTC. It encodes CASSLAMDSGSYEQYF.

The rearrangement joins TRBV14 to TRBJ2-7; 7 nucleotides line up with TRBD1. V was clipped by 3 bases and J by 3 bases; unmatched bases: 2. CDR1 is SGHDN, CDR2 FVKESK, per germline. The CDR3 contains 13 residues. CDR3 loop: CASSQGQFYEQYF. The CDR3 bases are TGTGCCAGCAGCCAGGGACAGTTCTACGAGCAGTACTTC.

This rearrangement joins TRBV6-1 to TRBJ1-3; D not certain. V was trimmed by 2 bases and J by 0 bases, leaving 11 bases between them. The CDR3 covers 16 residues. The germline gives CDR1 MNHNS, CDR2 SASEGT. The CDR3 loop reads CASSEWAPSSGNTIYF. The CDR3 nucleotides read TGTGCCAGCAGTGAATGGGCACCTTCCTCTGGAAACACCATATATTTT.

The V and J genes are TRBV4-3 and TRBJ2-6; D is unresolved. In germline, CDR1 is LGHNA, CDR2 YSLEER. The CDR3 is made up of 16 amino acids. V was shortened by 0 bases and J by 0 bases, with 6 bases between the two germline ends. The CDR3 DNA is TGCGCCAGCAGCCAAGATGCCAGCTCTGGGGCCAACGTCCTGACTTTC. It yields the protein CASSQDASSGANVLTF.

Turning to this clone: One end of the junction fails to match germline, which may point to a read error. The chain employs TRBV7-2 and TRBJ2-1, with 8 positions matching TRBD2. This CDR3 is 15 amino acids long. CDR1 is SGHTA and CDR2 is FQGNSA in the germline V gene. This CDR3 reads CASSLVAGRDVEKFF. Here the CDR3 DNA reads TGTGCCAGCAGCTTAGTAGCCGGGAGGGACGTTGAGAAGTTCTTC.

The gene calls are TRBV7-6 and TRBJ2-1; TRBD2 matches 15 bases. CDR1 and CDR2 (germline): SGHVS, FNYEAQ. CDR3 size: 15 residues. Losses at the gene ends were 5 bases for V and 7 bases for J; bases not matched to a gene: 3. CDR3 nucleotide sequence: TGTGCCAGCAGCAGGACTAGCGGGAGGGTTAATGAGCAGTTCTTC. Translated: CASSRTSGRVNEQFF.

The chain carries TRBV30 and TRBJ1-4; possible D gene TRBD1, 6 bases. The CDR3 spans 14 residues. Germline CDR1 and CDR2: GTSNPN and SVGIG (reference sequence). The V end lost 7 bases, the J end lost 8 bases, and 20 bases lay between the germline ends. CDR3 region: CAFSRGGIGEKLFF. The DNA for the CDR3 is TGTGCCTTCAGCCGAGGGGGAATTGGGGAAAAACTGTTTTTT.

This chain uses TRBV6-5 with TRBJ2-2; 13 nucleotides line up with TRBD2. Germline values: CDR1 MNHEY, CDR2 SVGAGI. The CDR3 has 16 amino acids. V was pared by 4 bases and J by 5 bases, with 4 bases of the junction left unmatched. The CDR3 sequence: CASSLTSGGFTGELFF. For the CDR3, the DNA is TGTGCCAGCAGTTTGACTAGCGGGGGGTTTACCGGGGAGCTGTTTTTT.

To note about this clone: At one of its ends the junction is not consistent with the germline gene, which may arise from a read error. The sample carries other DNA sequences with the same CDR3. The chain joins TRBV6-5 to TRBJ1-1; possibly TRBD1 for D (5 bases). The CDR3 runs 14 residues. Germline CDR1 MNHEY, CDR2 SVGAGI. Here the CDR3 DNA reads TGTGCCAGCAGTTACGGCGTCGGGGGTCCTGAAGCTTTCTTC. Amino acid sequence: CASSYGVGGPEAFF.

The rearrangement links TRBV7-6 to TRBJ2-7; 9 bases are shared with TRBD1. This CDR3 region has 17 residues. V trimming: 4 bases; J trimming: 6 bases; junction bases outside the gene matches: 16. CDR1 and CDR2 (germline): SGHVS, FNYEAQ. CDR3 nucleotide sequence: TGTGCCAGCAGCTCCGGGACAGGGTGGACTAATGGGGGCGAGCAGTACTTC. As protein: CASSSGTGWTNGGEQYF.